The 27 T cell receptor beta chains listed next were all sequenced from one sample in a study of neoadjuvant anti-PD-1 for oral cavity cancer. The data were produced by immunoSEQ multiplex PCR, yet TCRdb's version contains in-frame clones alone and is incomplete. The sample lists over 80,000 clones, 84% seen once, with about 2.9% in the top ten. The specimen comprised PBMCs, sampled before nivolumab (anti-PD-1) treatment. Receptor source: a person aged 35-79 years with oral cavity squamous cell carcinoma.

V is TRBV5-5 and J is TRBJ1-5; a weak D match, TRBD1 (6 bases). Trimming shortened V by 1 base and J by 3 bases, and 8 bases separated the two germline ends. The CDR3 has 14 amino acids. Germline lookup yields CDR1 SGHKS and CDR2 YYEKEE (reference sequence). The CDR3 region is CASSLRGHNQPQHF. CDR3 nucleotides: TGTGCCAGCAGCTTGAGGGGACACAATCAGCCCCAGCATTTT. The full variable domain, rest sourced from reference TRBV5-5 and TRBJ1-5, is DAGVTQSPTHLIKTRGQQVTLRCSPISGHKSVSWYQQVLGQGPQFIFQYYEKEERGRGNFPDRFSARQFPNYSSELNVNALLLGDSALYLCASSLRGHNQPQHFGDGTRLSIL.

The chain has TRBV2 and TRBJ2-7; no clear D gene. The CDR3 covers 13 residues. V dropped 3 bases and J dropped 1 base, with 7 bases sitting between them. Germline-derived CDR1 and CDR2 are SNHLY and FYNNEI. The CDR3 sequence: CASSDGASYEQYF. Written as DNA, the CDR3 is TGTGCCAGCAGTGATGGAGCTTCCTACGAGCAGTACTTC.

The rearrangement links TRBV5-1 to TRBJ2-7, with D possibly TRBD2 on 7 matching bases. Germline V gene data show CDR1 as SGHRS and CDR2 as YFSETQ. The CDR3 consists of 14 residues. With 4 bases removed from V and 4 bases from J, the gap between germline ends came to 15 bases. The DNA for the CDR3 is TGCGCCAGCAGCCGGACGGGGGGCTCGTACGAGCAGTACTTC. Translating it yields CASSRTGGSYEQYF.

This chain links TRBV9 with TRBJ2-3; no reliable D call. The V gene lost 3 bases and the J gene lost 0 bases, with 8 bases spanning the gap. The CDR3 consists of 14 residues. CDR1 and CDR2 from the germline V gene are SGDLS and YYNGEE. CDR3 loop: CASSDRASTDTQYF. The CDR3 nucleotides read TGTGCCAGCAGCGACCGGGCGAGCACAGATACGCAGTATTTT. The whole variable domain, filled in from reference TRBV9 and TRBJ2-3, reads DSGVTQTPKHLITATGQRVTLRCSPRSGDLSVYWYQQSLDQGLQFLIQYYNGEERAKGNILERFSAQQFPDLHSELNLSSLELGDSALYFCASSDRASTDTQYFGPGTRLTVL.

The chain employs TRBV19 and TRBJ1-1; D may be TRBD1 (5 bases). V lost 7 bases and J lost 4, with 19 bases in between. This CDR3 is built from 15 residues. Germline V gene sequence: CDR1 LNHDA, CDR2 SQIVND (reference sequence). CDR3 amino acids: CASNPPSGWSTEAFF. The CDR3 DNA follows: TGTGCCAGTAATCCGCCTTCAGGGTGGAGCACTGAAGCTTTCTTT.

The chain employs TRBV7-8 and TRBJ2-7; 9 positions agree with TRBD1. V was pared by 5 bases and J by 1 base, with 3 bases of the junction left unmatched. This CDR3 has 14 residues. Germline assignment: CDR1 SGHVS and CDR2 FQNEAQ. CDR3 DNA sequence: TGTGCCAGCAGCCAACAGGGGGCTTCCTACGAGCAGTACTTC. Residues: CASSQQGASYEQYF.

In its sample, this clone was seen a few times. The DNA for the CDR3 is TGTGCCAGCAGTGCGTCAGCGGATACGCAGTATTTT. It specifies CASSASADTQYF. This sequence joins TRBV6-5 and TRBJ2-3; D ambiguous. The CDR3 has 12 amino acids. Germline V gene data show CDR1 as MNHEY and CDR2 as SVGAGI. Trimming removed 5 bases at V and 6 bases at J, with 9 bases between.

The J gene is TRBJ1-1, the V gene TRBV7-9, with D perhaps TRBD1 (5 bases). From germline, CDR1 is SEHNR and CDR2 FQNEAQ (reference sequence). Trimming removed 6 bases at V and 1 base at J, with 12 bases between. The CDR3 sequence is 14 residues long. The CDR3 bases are TGTGCCAGCAGTCCAGGGACGCGGAACACTGAAGCTTTCTTT. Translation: CASSPGTRNTEAFF.

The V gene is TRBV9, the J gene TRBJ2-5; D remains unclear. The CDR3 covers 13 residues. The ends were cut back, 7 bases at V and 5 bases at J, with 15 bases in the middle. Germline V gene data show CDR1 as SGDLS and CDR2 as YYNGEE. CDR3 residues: CASGGLVSETQYF. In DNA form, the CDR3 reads TGTGCCAGCGGTGGATTAGTTTCGGAGACCCAGTACTTC.

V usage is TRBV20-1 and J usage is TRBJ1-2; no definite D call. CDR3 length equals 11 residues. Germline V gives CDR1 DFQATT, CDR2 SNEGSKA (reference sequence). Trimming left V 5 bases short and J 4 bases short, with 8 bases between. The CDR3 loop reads CSADGVYGYTF. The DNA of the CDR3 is TGCAGTGCTGACGGGGTCTATGGCTACACCTTC.

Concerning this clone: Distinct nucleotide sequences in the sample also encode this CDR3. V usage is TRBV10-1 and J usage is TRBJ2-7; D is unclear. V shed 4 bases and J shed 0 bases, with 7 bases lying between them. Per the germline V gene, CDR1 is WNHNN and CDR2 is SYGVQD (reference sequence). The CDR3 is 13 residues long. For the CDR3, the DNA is TGCGCCAGCAGTGGGCCTCCCTCCTACGAGCAGTACTTC. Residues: CASSGPPSYEQYF.

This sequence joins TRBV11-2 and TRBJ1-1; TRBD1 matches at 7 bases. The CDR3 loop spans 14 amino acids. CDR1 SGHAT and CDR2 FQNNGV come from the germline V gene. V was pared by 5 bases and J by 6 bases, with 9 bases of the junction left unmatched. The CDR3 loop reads CASSPGQAPPEAFF. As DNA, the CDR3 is TGTGCCAGCAGCCCCGGACAGGCGCCACCTGAAGCTTTCTTT.

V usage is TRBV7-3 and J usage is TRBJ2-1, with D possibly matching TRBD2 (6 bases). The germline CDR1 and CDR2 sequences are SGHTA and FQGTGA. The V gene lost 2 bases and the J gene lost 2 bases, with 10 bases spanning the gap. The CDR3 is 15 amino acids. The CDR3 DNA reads TGTGCCAGCAGCTTAGTGGGAGGCGCCTACAATGAGCAGTTCTTC. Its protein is CASSLVGGAYNEQFF. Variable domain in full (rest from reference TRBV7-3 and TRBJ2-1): GAGVSQTPSNKVTEKGKYVELRCDPISGHTALYWYRQSLGQGPEFLIYFQGTGAADDSGLPNDRFFAVRPEGSVSTLKIQRTERGDSAVYLCASSLVGGAYNEQFFGPGTRLTVL.

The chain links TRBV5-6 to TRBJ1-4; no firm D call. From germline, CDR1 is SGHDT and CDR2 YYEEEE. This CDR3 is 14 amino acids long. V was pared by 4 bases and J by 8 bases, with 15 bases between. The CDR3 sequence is CASSAQRTEEKLFF. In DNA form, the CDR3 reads TGTGCCAGCAGCGCACAACGGACCGAGGAAAAACTGTTTTTT.

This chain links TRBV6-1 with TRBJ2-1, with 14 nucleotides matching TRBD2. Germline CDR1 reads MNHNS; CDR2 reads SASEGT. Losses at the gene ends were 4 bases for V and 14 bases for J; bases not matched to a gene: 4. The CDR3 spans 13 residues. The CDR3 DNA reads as TGTGCCAGCAGTGGGGGACTAGCGGGAGAAAAGTTCTTC. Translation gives CASSGGLAGEKFF.

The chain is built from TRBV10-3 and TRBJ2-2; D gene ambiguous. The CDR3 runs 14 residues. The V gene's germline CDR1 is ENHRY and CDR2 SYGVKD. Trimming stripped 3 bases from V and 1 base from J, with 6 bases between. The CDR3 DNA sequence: TGTGCCATCAGTGATAGACAGAACACCGGGGAGCTGTTTTTT. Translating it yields CAISDRQNTGELFF.

DNA of the CDR3: TGCGCCAGCAGCCAGACGGGAGGGCCCTCGGAGACCCAGTACTTC. Encoded protein: CASSQTGGPSETQYF. The chain has TRBV4-1 and TRBJ2-5; TRBD2 aligns across 8 bases. Germline CDR1 reads MGHRA; CDR2 reads YSYEKL. The CDR3 is made up of 15 amino acids. The J segment lost 5 bases and the V segment lost 3 bases, leaving 8 bases of the junction unmatched.

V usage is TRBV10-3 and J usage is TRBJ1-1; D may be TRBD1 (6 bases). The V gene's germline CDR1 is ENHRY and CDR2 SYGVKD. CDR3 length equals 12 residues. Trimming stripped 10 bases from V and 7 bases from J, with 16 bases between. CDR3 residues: CATYMGGGEAFF. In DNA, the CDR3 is TGTGCCACCTACATGGGGGGCGGTGAAGCTTTCTTT.

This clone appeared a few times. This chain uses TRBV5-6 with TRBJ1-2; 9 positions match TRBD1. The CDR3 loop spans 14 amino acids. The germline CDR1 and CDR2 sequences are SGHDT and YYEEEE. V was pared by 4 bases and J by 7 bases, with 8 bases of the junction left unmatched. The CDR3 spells CASSDGTGSGGYTF. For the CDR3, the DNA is TGTGCCAGCAGCGACGGGACAGGGAGTGGTGGCTACACCTTC.

CDR3 in amino acids: CASNLGTSRMDEQFF. In nucleotides, the CDR3 is TGCGCCAGCAACCTCGGGACTTCGAGGATGGATGAGCAGTTCTTC. V is TRBV5-1 and J is TRBJ2-1, with D maybe TRBD2 (6 bases). V lost 6 bases to trimming and J lost 8 bases, with 21 bases between them. The CDR3 is made up of 15 amino acids. The germline gives CDR1 SGHRS, CDR2 YFSETQ.

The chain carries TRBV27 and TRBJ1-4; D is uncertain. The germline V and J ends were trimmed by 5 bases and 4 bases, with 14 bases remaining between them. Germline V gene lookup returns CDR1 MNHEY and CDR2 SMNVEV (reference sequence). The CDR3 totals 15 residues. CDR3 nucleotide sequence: TGTGCCAGCAGTCCCCGCGGGGTTCTTAATGAAAAACTGTTTTTT. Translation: CASSPRGVLNEKLFF.

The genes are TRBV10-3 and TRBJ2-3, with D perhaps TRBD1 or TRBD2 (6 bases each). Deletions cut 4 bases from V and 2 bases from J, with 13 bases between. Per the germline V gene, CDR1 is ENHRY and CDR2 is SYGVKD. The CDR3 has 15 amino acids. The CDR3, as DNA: TGTGCCATCAGTGGAGGGGGGCTCCTCACAGATACGCAGTATTTT. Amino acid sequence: CAISGGGLLTDTQYF.

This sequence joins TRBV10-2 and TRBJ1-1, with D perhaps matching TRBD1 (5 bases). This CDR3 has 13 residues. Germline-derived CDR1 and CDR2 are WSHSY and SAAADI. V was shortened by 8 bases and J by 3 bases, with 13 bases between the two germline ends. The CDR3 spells CASRGHLDTEAFF. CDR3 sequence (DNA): TGCGCCAGCCGAGGACACCTGGACACTGAAGCTTTCTTT.

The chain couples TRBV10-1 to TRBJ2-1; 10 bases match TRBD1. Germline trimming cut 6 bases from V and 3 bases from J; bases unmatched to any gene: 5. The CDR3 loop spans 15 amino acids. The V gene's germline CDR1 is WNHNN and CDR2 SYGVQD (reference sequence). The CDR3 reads CASSPDRGFYNEQFF. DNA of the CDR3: TGCGCCAGCAGCCCGGACAGGGGGTTCTACAATGAGCAGTTCTTC.

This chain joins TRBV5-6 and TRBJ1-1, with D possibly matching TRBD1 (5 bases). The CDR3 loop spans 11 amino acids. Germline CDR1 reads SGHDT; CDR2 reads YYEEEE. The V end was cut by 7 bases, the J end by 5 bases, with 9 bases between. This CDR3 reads CASGTSTEAFF. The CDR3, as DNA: TGTGCCAGCGGGACGTCAACTGAAGCTTTCTTT.

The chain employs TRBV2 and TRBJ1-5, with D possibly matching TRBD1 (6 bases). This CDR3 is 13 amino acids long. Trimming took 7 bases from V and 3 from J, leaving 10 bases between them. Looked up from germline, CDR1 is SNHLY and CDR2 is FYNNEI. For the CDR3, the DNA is TGTGCCAGCACAGGGGAGGTCAATCAGCCCCAGCATTTT. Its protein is CASTGEVNQPQHF.

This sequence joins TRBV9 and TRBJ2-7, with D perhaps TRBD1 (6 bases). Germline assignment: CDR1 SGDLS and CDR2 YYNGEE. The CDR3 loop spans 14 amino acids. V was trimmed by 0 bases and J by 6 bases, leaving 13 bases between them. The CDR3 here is CASSVGGGTGEQYF. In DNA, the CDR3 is TGTGCCAGCAGCGTAGGAGGGGGAACCGGCGAGCAGTACTTC.